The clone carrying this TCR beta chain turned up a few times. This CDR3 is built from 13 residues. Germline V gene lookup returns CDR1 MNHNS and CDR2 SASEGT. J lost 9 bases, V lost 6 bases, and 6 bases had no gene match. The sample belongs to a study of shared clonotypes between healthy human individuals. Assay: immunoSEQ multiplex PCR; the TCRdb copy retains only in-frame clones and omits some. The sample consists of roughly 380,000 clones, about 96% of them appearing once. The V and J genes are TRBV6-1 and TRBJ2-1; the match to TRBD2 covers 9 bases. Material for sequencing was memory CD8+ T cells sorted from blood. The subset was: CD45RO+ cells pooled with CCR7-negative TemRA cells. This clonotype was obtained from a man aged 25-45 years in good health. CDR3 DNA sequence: TGTGCCAGCAGGTCTGCGGGAGGGGGTGAGCAGTTCTTC. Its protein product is CASRSAGGGEQFF.